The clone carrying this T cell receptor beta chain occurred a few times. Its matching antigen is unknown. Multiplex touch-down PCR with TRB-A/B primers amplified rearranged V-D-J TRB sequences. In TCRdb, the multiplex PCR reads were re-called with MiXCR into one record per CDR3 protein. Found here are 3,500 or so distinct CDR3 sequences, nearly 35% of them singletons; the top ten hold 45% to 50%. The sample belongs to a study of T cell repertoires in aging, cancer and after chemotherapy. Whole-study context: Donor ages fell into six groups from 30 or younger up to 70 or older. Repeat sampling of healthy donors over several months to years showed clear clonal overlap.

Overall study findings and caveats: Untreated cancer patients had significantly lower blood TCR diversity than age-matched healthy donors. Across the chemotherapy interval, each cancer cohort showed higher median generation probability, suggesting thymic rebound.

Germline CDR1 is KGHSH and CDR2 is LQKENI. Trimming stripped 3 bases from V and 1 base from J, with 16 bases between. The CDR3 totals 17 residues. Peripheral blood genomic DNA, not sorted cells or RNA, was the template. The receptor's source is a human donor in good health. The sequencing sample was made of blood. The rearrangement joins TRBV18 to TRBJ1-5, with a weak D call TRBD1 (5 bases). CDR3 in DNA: TGTGCCAGCTCACCCGCGGCCCCCCGGGGGAGCAATCAGCCCCAGCATTTT. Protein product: CASSPAAPRGSNQPQHF.